Following are 9 T cell receptor beta chains from one sample sequenced in a study of CD8 T cells in ankylosing spondylitis (dated by TCRdb to about 2017). Receptor amplification or capture employed 5' RACE. Data came from an Illumina HiSeq 2500. TCRdb reworked the public reads: Q25 trimming with fastp, MiXCR clone assembly, productive beta chains retained. Records with the same CDR3 protein are collapsed into one entry carrying the most frequent genes and DNA. The sample data list just under 95,000 distinct CDR3 sequences, and about 9.1% of these were observed just once. The top ten clonotypes cover approximately 4.8% of the sample. The sequenced material came from blood, either unsorted or a sorted T cell fraction (not recorded which). All receptors come from a male donor with ankylosing spondylitis or in good health (not recorded which).

This clonotype was observed many times. This rearrangement joins TRBV12-3 or TRBV12-4 to TRBJ1-1; possible D gene TRBD1, 6 bases. CDR3 length: 16 residues. Trimming pared 3 bases from V and 1 base from J, leaving 15 bases between. The CDR3 loop is CASSFGQWFRNTEAFF. Written as DNA, the CDR3 is TGTGCCAGCAGTTTTGGACAGTGGTTCCGGAACACTGAAGCTTTCTTT.

This clonotype showed up many times. J is TRBJ1-1 and V is TRBV3-1; tentative D call: TRBD1 (5 bases). Germline CDR1 reads LGHDT; CDR2 reads YNNKEL (reference sequence). The CDR3 has 15 amino acids. V dropped 1 base and J dropped 3 bases, with 12 bases sitting between them. The CDR3 region has the DNA TGTGCCAGCAGCCAAGGGGCGGGGGGGTACACTGAAGCTTTCTTT. Protein sequence: CASSQGAGGYTEAFF.

At least ten counts were recorded for this clonotype. The chain employs TRBV2 and TRBJ1-6; TRBD1 is a possible D gene (6 bases). The CDR3 is made up of 18 amino acids. Germline lookup yields CDR1 SNHLY and CDR2 FYNNEI. Trimming pared 3 bases from V and 7 bases from J, leaving 22 bases between. CDR3 sequence: CASSEYVATGTLNSPLHF. CDR3 nucleotides: TGTGCCAGCAGTGAGTACGTAGCCACCGGGACACTCAATTCACCCCTCCACTTT. Based on the CDR3 plus reference TRBV2 and TRBJ1-6, the full variable domain is EPEVTQTPSHQVTQMGQEVILRCVPISNHLYFYWYRQILGQKVEFLVSFYNNEISEKSEIFDDQFSVERPDGSNFTLKIRSTKLEDSAMYFCASSEYVATGTLNSPLHFGNGTRLTVT.

This clonotype showed up many times. The chain recombines TRBV12-3 or TRBV12-4 with TRBJ2-1, with 8 bases fitting TRBD1. The junction had 6 bases not matched to a gene; V was cut back by 6 bases and J by 2 bases. The length of the CDR3 is 15 residues. The CDR3 nucleotides are TGTGCCAGCAGACCGGACAGGGTCCCCTACAATGAGCAGTTCTTC. Translation: CASRPDRVPYNEQFF.

This clonotype was observed at least ten times. The genes are TRBV11-3 and TRBJ2-3; D gene unclear. Trimming took 1 base from V and 7 from J, leaving 9 bases between them. CDR1 is SGHNT and CDR2 is YENEEA in the germline V gene. The CDR3 consists of 13 residues. For the CDR3, the DNA is TGTGCCAGCAGCTTAGGGGGTCGCCATACGCAGTATTTT. It codes for CASSLGGRHTQYF.

This clonotype was seen many times. The chain employs TRBV20-1 and TRBJ2-2; tentatively, D is TRBD1 (5 bases). Germline CDR1 reads DFQATT; CDR2 reads SNEGSKA (reference sequence). The CDR3 spans 15 residues. Trimming removed 2 bases from V and 2 bases from J, with 12 bases in between. CDR3: CSARPVDSNTGELFF. The CDR3 coding sequence is TGCAGTGCTAGACCGGTCGACAGCAACACCGGGGAGCTGTTTTTT.

This clonotype was counted ten times or more. The chain couples TRBV5-6 to TRBJ1-2, with D possibly matching TRBD1 (6 bases). The CDR3 runs to 13 residues. Germline values: CDR1 SGHDT, CDR2 YYEEEE. The V end was cut by 6 bases, the J end by 7 bases, with 16 bases between. CDR3 in DNA: TGTGCCAGCACCAGGGGCCCAGAAGGTGGCTACACCTTC. Translating gives CASTRGPEGGYTF.

A few counts support this clonotype. The V and J genes are TRBV20-1 and TRBJ2-1, with D unclear. The CDR3 spans 11 residues. Trimming shortened V by 6 bases and J by 5 bases, and 8 bases separated the two germline ends. CDR1 is DFQATT and CDR2 is SNEGSKA in the germline V gene (reference sequence). CDR3 in DNA: TGCAGTGCCCGCGGCGACAATGAGCAGTTCTTC. It codes for CSARGDNEQFF.

The table lists this clonotype with many counts. The chain combines TRBV5-1 with TRBJ2-1, with D unclear. CDR1 and CDR2 from the germline V gene are SGHRS and YFSETQ. CDR3 length: 12 amino acids. V lost 2 bases, J lost 8 bases, and 8 bases lay in between. The CDR3 region is CASSLPDHEQFF. DNA of the CDR3: TGCGCCAGCAGCTTACCAGACCATGAGCAGTTCTTC. Full variable domain (missing parts from reference TRBV5-1 and TRBJ2-1): KAGVTQTPRYLIKTRGQQVTLSCSPISGHRSVSWYQQTPGQGLQFLFEYFSETQRNKGNFPGRFSGRQFSNSRSEMNVSTLELGDSALYLCASSLPDHEQFFGPGTRLTVL.